These T cell receptor beta chains were read from a single sample in a study of OX40 agonist ivuxolimab in advanced cancers. TCRdb's table, derived via immunoSEQ multiplex PCR, lists solely in-frame clones and lacks some. This table holds about 20,000 clones, roughly 90% found once. The source was CD4+ or CD8+ T cells sorted from blood, collected in a trial of the OX40 agonist ivuxolimab. The source is an adult with an advanced solid tumor such as melanoma, head and neck, liver or kidney cancer. CDR3s include the opening cysteine and the closing phenylalanine or tryptophan. The order of the fields is J gene, V gene, D gene, clone size, CDR3 length, CDR3 protein, CDR3 DNA. D genes are given only for firm matches. Clone size is shown for a subset of rows, as once, few, many or a class of expanded clone.

J gene: TRBJ2-7
V gene: TRBV5-6
D gene: .
clone size: .
CDR3 length: 12
CDR3 protein: CASSPMGDEQYF
CDR3 DNA: TGTGCCAGCAGCCCCATGGGAGATGAGCAGTACTTC

J gene: TRBJ1-2
V gene: TRBV5-1
D gene: .
clone size: .
CDR3 length: 16
CDR3 protein: CASSSSLGGAGYGYTF
CDR3 DNA: TGCGCCAGCAGCTCATCCTTGGGGGGGGCTGGCTATGGCTACACCTTC

J gene: TRBJ2-3
V gene: TRBV11-2
D gene: TRBD1
clone size: few
CDR3 length: 14
CDR3 protein: CASSHGQGADTQYF
CDR3 DNA: TGTGCCAGCAGCCACGGACAGGGCGCAGATACGCAGTATTTT

J gene: TRBJ1-2
V gene: TRBV9
D gene: .
clone size: .
CDR3 length: 13
CDR3 protein: CASSPGQTYGYTF
CDR3 DNA: TGTGCCAGCAGCCCAGGACAGACCTATGGCTACACCTTC

J gene: TRBJ1-5
V gene: TRBV9
D gene: .
clone size: .
CDR3 length: 15
CDR3 protein: CASSASAGGNQPQHF
CDR3 DNA: TGTGCCAGCAGCGCCTCAGCGGGGGGGAATCAGCCCCAGCATTTT

J gene: TRBJ2-3
V gene: TRBV28
D gene: .
clone size: .
CDR3 length: 12
CDR3 protein: CASSRGTDTQYF
CDR3 DNA: TGTGCCAGCAGTCGGGGTACAGATACGCAGTATTTT

J gene: TRBJ1-5
V gene: TRBV5-6
D gene: .
clone size: .
CDR3 length: 14
CDR3 protein: CASSLGATSQPQHF
CDR3 DNA: TGTGCCAGCAGCTTGGGGGCCACGAGCCAGCCCCAGCATTTT

J gene: TRBJ2-3
V gene: TRBV14
D gene: .
clone size: .
CDR3 length: 13
CDR3 protein: CASSQGGPDTQYF
CDR3 DNA: TGTGCCAGCAGCCAGGGGGGGCCAGATACGCAGTATTTT

J gene: TRBJ2-1
V gene: TRBV6-1
D gene: .
clone size: .
CDR3 length: 16
CDR3 protein: CASSEASGETYNEQFF
CDR3 DNA: TGTGCCAGCAGTGAAGCATCGGGGGAAACCTACAATGAGCAGTTCTTC

J gene: TRBJ1-5
V gene: TRBV7-9
D gene: TRBD1
clone size: .
CDR3 length: 17
CDR3 protein: CASSSTGGRGGNQPQHF
CDR3 DNA: TGTGCCAGCAGCTCGACAGGGGGCCGGGGGGGCAATCAGCCCCAGCATTTT

J gene: TRBJ1-5
V gene: TRBV7-6
D gene: .
clone size: .
CDR3 length: 14
CDR3 protein: CASSLATGNQPQHF
CDR3 DNA: TGTGCCAGCAGCTTAGCTACGGGAAATCAGCCCCAGCATTTT

J gene: TRBJ2-1
V gene: TRBV5-1
D gene: .
clone size: .
CDR3 length: 14
CDR3 protein: CASSLQGPYNEQFF
CDR3 DNA: TGCGCCAGCAGCTTACAGGGTCCCTACAATGAGCAGTTCTTC

J gene: TRBJ1-3
V gene: TRBV13
D gene: TRBD1
clone size: .
CDR3 length: 16
CDR3 protein: CASSSGQQFSGNTIYF
CDR3 DNA: TGTGCCAGCAGCTCGGGACAGCAGTTCTCTGGAAACACCATATATTTT

J gene: TRBJ2-7
V gene: TRBV7-7
D gene: .
clone size: .
CDR3 length: 15
CDR3 protein: CASSLTEDPSYEQYF
CDR3 DNA: TGTGCTAGCAGCTTGACAGAGGACCCCTCCTACGAGCAGTACTTC

J gene: TRBJ2-3
V gene: TRBV2
D gene: .
clone size: .
CDR3 length: 16
CDR3 protein: CASSEARAIGSDTQYF
CDR3 DNA: TGTGCCAGCAGTGAAGCGCGGGCTATAGGCTCAGATACGCAGTATTTT

J gene: TRBJ2-7
V gene: TRBV6-1
D gene: TRBD2
clone size: .
CDR3 length: 14
CDR3 protein: CASSGPGLLYEQYF
CDR3 DNA: TGTGCCAGCAGTGGCCCGGGACTACTCTACGAGCAGTACTTC

J gene: TRBJ2-1
V gene: TRBV10-1
D gene: .
clone size: .
CDR3 length: 13
CDR3 protein: CASSDFPSNEQFF
CDR3 DNA: TGCGCCAGCAGTGATTTCCCGAGTAATGAGCAGTTCTTC

J gene: TRBJ2-1
V gene: TRBV7-9
D gene: .
clone size: once
CDR3 length: 14
CDR3 protein: CASTRLGGWGEQFF
CDR3 DNA: TGTGCCAGCACCCGATTAGGGGGGTGGGGTGAGCAGTTCTTC

J gene: TRBJ1-2
V gene: TRBV11-2
D gene: TRBD1
clone size: .
CDR3 length: 14
CDR3 protein: CASSLGTGLDGYTF
CDR3 DNA: TGTGCCAGCAGCTTGGGGACAGGGTTGGATGGCTACACCTTC

J gene: TRBJ2-1
V gene: TRBV4-1
D gene: .
clone size: .
CDR3 length: 15
CDR3 protein: CASSLRDRNHNEQFF
CDR3 DNA: TGCGCCAGCAGCTTGCGGGACCGGAACCACAATGAGCAGTTCTTC

J gene: TRBJ1-2
V gene: TRBV6-5
D gene: TRBD1
clone size: .
CDR3 length: 14
CDR3 protein: CASSSTGGAYGYTF
CDR3 DNA: TGTGCCAGCAGCTCAACAGGGGGCGCTTATGGCTACACCTTC

J gene: TRBJ1-1
V gene: TRBV7-9
D gene: .
clone size: .
CDR3 length: 11
CDR3 protein: CASSRGRGAFF
CDR3 DNA: TGTGCCAGCAGCCGCGGCAGAGGGGCTTTCTTT

J gene: TRBJ2-7
V gene: TRBV27
D gene: TRBD2
clone size: .
CDR3 length: 14
CDR3 protein: CASSLVAGGYEQYF
CDR3 DNA: TGTGCCAGCAGCCTAGTAGCGGGAGGCTACGAGCAGTACTTC

J gene: TRBJ1-3
V gene: TRBV6-1
D gene: TRBD1
clone size: .
CDR3 length: 14
CDR3 protein: CASFYRQGRDTIYF
CDR3 DNA: TGTGCCAGCTTCTATCGACAGGGGAGGGACACCATATATTTT

J gene: TRBJ2-1
V gene: TRBV13
D gene: .
clone size: .
CDR3 length: 17
CDR3 protein: CASSERVGGVTYNEQFF
CDR3 DNA: TGTGCCAGCAGCGAGAGGGTTGGTGGCGTGACCTACAATGAGCAGTTCTTC

J gene: TRBJ1-1
V gene: TRBV19
D gene: .
clone size: .
CDR3 length: 14
CDR3 protein: CASSPSQGNTEAFF
CDR3 DNA: TGTGCCAGTAGCCCATCACAGGGAAACACTGAAGCTTTCTTT

J gene: TRBJ1-2
V gene: TRBV20-1
D gene: .
clone size: .
CDR3 length: 10
CDR3 protein: CSARVDGYTF
CDR3 DNA: TGCAGTGCTAGAGTCGATGGCTACACCTTC

J gene: TRBJ1-1
V gene: TRBV27
D gene: TRBD1
clone size: .
CDR3 length: 17
CDR3 protein: CASSTGTGPTLNTEAFF
CDR3 DNA: TGTGCCAGCAGCACCGGGACAGGGCCTACCCTGAACACTGAAGCTTTCTTT

J gene: TRBJ2-2
V gene: TRBV7-9
D gene: .
clone size: once
CDR3 length: 16
CDR3 protein: CASRSGTEINTGELFF
CDR3 DNA: TGTGCCAGCAGGTCCGGGACCGAGATTAACACCGGGGAGCTGTTTTTT

J gene: TRBJ1-2
V gene: TRBV6-1
D gene: .
clone size: .
CDR3 length: 15
CDR3 protein: CASSEAPQGRDGYTF
CDR3 DNA: TGTGCCAGCAGTGAAGCCCCCCAGGGGCGGGATGGCTACACCTTC

J gene: TRBJ2-7
V gene: TRBV27
D gene: .
clone size: .
CDR3 length: 14
CDR3 protein: CASSPRWSSHEQYF
CDR3 DNA: TGTGCCAGCAGTCCGCGGTGGAGTTCCCACGAGCAGTACTTC

J gene: TRBJ2-3
V gene: TRBV7-6
D gene: TRBD2
clone size: .
CDR3 length: 16
CDR3 protein: CASSLESSGVTDTQYF
CDR3 DNA: TGTGCCAGCAGCTTAGAGTCTAGCGGGGTCACAGATACGCAGTATTTT

J gene: TRBJ2-3
V gene: TRBV6-6
D gene: .
clone size: hyperexpanded
CDR3 length: 14
CDR3 protein: CASSWTQPTDTQYF
CDR3 DNA: TGTGCCAGCAGTTGGACGCAACCCACAGATACGCAGTATTTT

J gene: TRBJ1-1
V gene: TRBV19
D gene: .
clone size: few
CDR3 length: 10
CDR3 protein: CASNAGEAFF
CDR3 DNA: TGTGCCAGTAACGCGGGAGAAGCTTTCTTT

J gene: TRBJ2-5
V gene: TRBV5-6
D gene: .
clone size: .
CDR3 length: 13
CDR3 protein: CASSLVQQETQYF
CDR3 DNA: TGTGCCAGCAGCTTGGTGCAACAAGAGACCCAGTACTTC

J gene: TRBJ2-1
V gene: TRBV6-1
D gene: TRBD2
clone size: .
CDR3 length: 14
CDR3 protein: CATLAEVPFDEQFF
CDR3 DNA: TGTGCCACACTAGCGGAGGTGCCGTTTGATGAGCAGTTCTTC

J gene: TRBJ2-3
V gene: TRBV28
D gene: .
clone size: once
CDR3 length: 14
CDR3 protein: CASSLSAWTDTQYF
CDR3 DNA: TGTGCCAGCAGTTTATCTGCCTGGACAGATACGCAGTATTTT

J gene: TRBJ2-7
V gene: TRBV5-4
D gene: .
clone size: .
CDR3 length: 14
CDR3 protein: CASSFGGGFYEQYF
CDR3 DNA: TGTGCCAGCAGCTTCGGGGGAGGCTTCTACGAGCAGTACTTC

J gene: TRBJ2-3
V gene: TRBV9
D gene: TRBD2
clone size: .
CDR3 length: 15
CDR3 protein: CASSVGGAGGDTQYF
CDR3 DNA: TGTGCCAGCAGCGTAGGAGGAGCGGGGGGAGATACGCAGTATTTT

J gene: TRBJ2-2
V gene: TRBV27
D gene: TRBD1
clone size: .
CDR3 length: 17
CDR3 protein: CASSILGGTGGSGELFF
CDR3 DNA: TGTGCCAGCAGTATCCTCGGGGGGACAGGGGGCTCCGGGGAGCTGTTTTTT

J gene: TRBJ1-3
V gene: TRBV9
D gene: TRBD1
clone size: .
CDR3 length: 15
CDR3 protein: CASSASQGTGNTIYF
CDR3 DNA: TGTGCCAGCAGTGCCTCACAGGGGACTGGAAACACCATATATTTT

J gene: TRBJ2-7
V gene: TRBV5-5
D gene: .
clone size: .
CDR3 length: 11
CDR3 protein: CASSPLSEQYF
CDR3 DNA: TGTGCCAGCAGCCCCCTCAGCGAGCAGTACTTC

J gene: TRBJ2-1
V gene: TRBV29-1
D gene: .
clone size: .
CDR3 length: 13
CDR3 protein: CSVDLSSYNEQFF
CDR3 DNA: TGCAGCGTTGATTTGAGCTCCTACAATGAGCAGTTCTTC

J gene: TRBJ2-7
V gene: TRBV11-2
D gene: TRBD1
clone size: medium-sized
CDR3 length: 14
CDR3 protein: CASSWGQGADEQYF
CDR3 DNA: TGTGCCAGCAGCTGGGGACAGGGGGCCGACGAGCAGTACTTC

J gene: TRBJ1-5
V gene: TRBV19
D gene: TRBD1
clone size: few
CDR3 length: 16
CDR3 protein: CASSIGGGQGRQPQHF
CDR3 DNA: TGTGCCAGTAGTATTGGGGGGGGACAGGGTCGTCAGCCCCAGCATTTT

J gene: TRBJ2-1
V gene: TRBV7-6
D gene: TRBD2
clone size: .
CDR3 length: 16
CDR3 protein: CASRPGLGTITDEQFF
CDR3 DNA: TGTGCCAGCAGACCCGGGCTGGGGACTATAACCGATGAGCAGTTCTTC

J gene: TRBJ2-2
V gene: TRBV29-1
D gene: .
clone size: .
CDR3 length: 15
CDR3 protein: CSVLTDSVNTGELFF
CDR3 DNA: TGCAGCGTTCTGACAGACTCTGTGAACACCGGGGAGCTGTTTTTT

J gene: TRBJ2-7
V gene: TRBV5-5
D gene: .
clone size: .
CDR3 length: 16
CDR3 protein: CASSLGSVWAHDEQYF
CDR3 DNA: TGTGCCAGCAGCTTGGGGTCGGTGTGGGCTCACGACGAGCAGTACTTC

J gene: TRBJ2-7
V gene: TRBV14
D gene: .
clone size: .
CDR3 length: 15
CDR3 protein: CASSLWGGGFYEQYF
CDR3 DNA: TGTGCCAGCAGCCTTTGGGGAGGGGGCTTCTACGAGCAGTACTTC

J gene: TRBJ2-3
V gene: TRBV14
D gene: TRBD2
clone size: .
CDR3 length: 16
CDR3 protein: CASSQDTSGGWDTQYF
CDR3 DNA: TGTGCCAGCAGCCAAGATACTAGCGGGGGCTGGGATACGCAGTATTTT

J gene: TRBJ2-2
V gene: TRBV6-5
D gene: .
clone size: .
CDR3 length: 15
CDR3 protein: CASSYSTRNTGELFF
CDR3 DNA: TGTGCCAGCAGTTACTCGACGCGGAACACCGGGGAGCTGTTTTTT

J gene: TRBJ2-3
V gene: TRBV27
D gene: .
clone size: .
CDR3 length: 14
CDR3 protein: CASSLFRATDTQYF
CDR3 DNA: TGTGCCAGCAGTTTATTCCGGGCAACAGATACGCAGTATTTT